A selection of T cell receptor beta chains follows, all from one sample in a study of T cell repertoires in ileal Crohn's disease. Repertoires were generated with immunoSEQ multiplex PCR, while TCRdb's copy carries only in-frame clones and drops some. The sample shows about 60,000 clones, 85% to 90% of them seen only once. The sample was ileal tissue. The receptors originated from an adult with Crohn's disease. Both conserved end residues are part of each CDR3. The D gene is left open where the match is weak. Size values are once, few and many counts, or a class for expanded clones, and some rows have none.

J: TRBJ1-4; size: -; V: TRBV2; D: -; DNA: TGTGCCAGCACGGTCGACAGCCCTGGTGGGAAACTGTTTTTT; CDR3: CASTVDSPGGKLFF
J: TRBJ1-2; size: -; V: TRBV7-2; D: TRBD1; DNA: TGTGCCACCCGGACAGGAGTGAGCGACACCTTC; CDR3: CATRTGVSDTF
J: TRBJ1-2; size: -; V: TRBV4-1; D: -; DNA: TGCGCCAGCAGTCAAGAGGTGGCTGGCTACACCTTC; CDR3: CASSQEVAGYTF
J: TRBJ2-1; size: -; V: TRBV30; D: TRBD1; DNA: TGTGCCTGGGGACAGGGGGGTTACAATGAGCAGTTCTTC; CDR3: CAWGQGGYNEQFF
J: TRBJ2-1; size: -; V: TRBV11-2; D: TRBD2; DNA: TGTGCCAGCAGCTCGACTAGCGGGAGATTTGAGCAGTTCTTC; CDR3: CASSSTSGRFEQFF
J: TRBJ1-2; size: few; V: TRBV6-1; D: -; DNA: TGTGCCAGCACCTCTCCCTCCGGTAACTATGGCTACACCTTC; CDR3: CASTSPSGNYGYTF
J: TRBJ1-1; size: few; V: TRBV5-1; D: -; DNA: TGCGCCAGCAACCCCGGCGGGAGCGGCACTGAAGCTTTCTTT; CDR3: CASNPGGSGTEAFF
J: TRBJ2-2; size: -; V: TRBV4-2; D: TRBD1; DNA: TGTGCCAGCAGCCCCCTTGGCCAGGGGGACACCGGGGAGCTGTTTTTT; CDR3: CASSPLGQGDTGELFF
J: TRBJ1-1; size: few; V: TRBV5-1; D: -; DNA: TGCGCCAGCAGGTGGACAGCGAACACTGAAGCTTTCTTT; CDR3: CASRWTANTEAFF
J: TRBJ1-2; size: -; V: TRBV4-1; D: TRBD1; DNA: TGCGCCAGCAGCCAAGCTATGACAGGGACCTATGGCTACACCTTC; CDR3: CASSQAMTGTYGYTF
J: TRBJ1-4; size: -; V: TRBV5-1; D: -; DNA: TGCGCCAGCAGCTGGGGCAGCCAAAATGAAAAACTGTTTTTT; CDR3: CASSWGSQNEKLFF
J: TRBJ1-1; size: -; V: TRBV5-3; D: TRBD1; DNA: TGTGCCAGCAGCTTAGGTGGGGACAGGGGAGCTTTCTTT; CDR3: CASSLGGDRGAFF
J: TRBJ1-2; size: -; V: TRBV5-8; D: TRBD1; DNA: TGTGCCAGCAGCTTCGGAGGGACAGGATCGATCTATGGCTACACCTTC; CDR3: CASSFGGTGSIYGYTF
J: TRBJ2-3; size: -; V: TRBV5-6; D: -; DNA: TGTGCCAGCAGCGGGGGGGATACGCAGTATTTT; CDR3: CASSGGDTQYF
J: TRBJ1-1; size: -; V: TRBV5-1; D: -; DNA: TGCGCCAGCAGCGCTTCAACGGTATCTCAGGCTGAAGCTTTCTTT; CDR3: CASSASTVSQAEAFF
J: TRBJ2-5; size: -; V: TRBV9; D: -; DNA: TGTGCCAGCAGCGTTTGGCCGACTTCAGAGACCCAGTACTTC; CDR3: CASSVWPTSETQYF
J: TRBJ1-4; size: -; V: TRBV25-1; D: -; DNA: TGTGCCAGCAGTGAGTTGGTATTAAGAGGTGAAAAACTGTTTTTT; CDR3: CASSELVLRGEKLFF
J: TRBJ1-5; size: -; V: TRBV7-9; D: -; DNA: TGTGCCAGCAGGAGTGAGGGATGGAATCAGCCCCAGCATTTT; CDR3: CASRSEGWNQPQHF
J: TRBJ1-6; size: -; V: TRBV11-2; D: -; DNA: TGTGCCAGCAGCTTTATAGTAGTTGGGGAGTGGGGAAGTTCACCCCTCCACTTT; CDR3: CASSFIVVGEWGSSPLHF
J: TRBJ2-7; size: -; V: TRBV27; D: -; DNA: TGTGCCAGCATCGGCAGGGGTGGCGAGCAGTACTTC; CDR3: CASIGRGGEQYF
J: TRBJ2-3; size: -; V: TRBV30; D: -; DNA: TGTGCCTGGAACGAGCCCCCAGATACGCAGTATTTT; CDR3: CAWNEPPDTQYF
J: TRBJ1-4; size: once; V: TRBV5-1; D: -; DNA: TGCGCCAGCAGCTTTGAGTTGAGGGATAATGAAAAACTGTTTTTT; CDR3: CASSFELRDNEKLFF
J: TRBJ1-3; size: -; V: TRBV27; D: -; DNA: TGTGCCAGCAGCATCGGTAGCAATTCTGGAAACACCATATATTTT; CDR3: CASSIGSNSGNTIYF
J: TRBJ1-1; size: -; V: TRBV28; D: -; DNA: TGTGCCAGCAGTTTAGGACTCCGATCGGCTGAAGCTTTCTTT; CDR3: CASSLGLRSAEAFF
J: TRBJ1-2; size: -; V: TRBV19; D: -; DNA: TGTGCCAGCACCCTTGACCCCAGGGTGGCAAATGGCTACACCTTC; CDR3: CASTLDPRVANGYTF
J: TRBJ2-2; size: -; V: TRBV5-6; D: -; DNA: TGTGCCAGCAGCTTGTCAACCGGGGAGCTGTTTTTT; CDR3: CASSLSTGELFF
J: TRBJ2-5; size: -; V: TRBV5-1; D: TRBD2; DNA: TGCGCCAGCAGCTTGGGGGGACTAGCGGGACAAGAGACCCAGTACTTC; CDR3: CASSLGGLAGQETQYF
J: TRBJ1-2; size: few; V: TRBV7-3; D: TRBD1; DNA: TGTGCCAGCAGCTTAAGCTGGGACAGCGGCTACACCTTC; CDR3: CASSLSWDSGYTF
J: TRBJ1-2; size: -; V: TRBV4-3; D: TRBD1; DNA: TGCGCCAGCAGCCTCGACAGGGCCTATGGCTACACCTTC; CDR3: CASSLDRAYGYTF
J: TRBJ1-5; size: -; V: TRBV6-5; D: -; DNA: TGTGCCAGCAAAAGAGACTGGGGCAATCAGCCCCAGCATTTT; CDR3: CASKRDWGNQPQHF
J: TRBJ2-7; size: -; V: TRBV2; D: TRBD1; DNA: TGTGCCAGCAGTTCCGAATTAAGACAGGGACCCCCATACTTC; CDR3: CASSSELRQGPPYF
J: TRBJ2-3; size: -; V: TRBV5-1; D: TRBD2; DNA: TGCGCCAGCAGCTCTGGACTAGCGGGGGCCCGCACAGATACGCAGTATTTT; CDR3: CASSSGLAGARTDTQYF
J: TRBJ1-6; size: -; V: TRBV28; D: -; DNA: TGTGCCAGCAGTTACCGGGGTCTACCTTCACCCCTCCACTTT; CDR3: CASSYRGLPSPLHF
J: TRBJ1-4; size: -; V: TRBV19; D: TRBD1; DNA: TGTGCCAGTAAGACAGGGAGTAAGCTCAAGGAAAAACTGTTTTTT; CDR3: CASKTGSKLKEKLFF
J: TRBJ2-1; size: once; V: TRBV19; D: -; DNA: TGTGCCAGTGGGCAGGGCTCCTACAATGAGCAGTTCTTC; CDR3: CASGQGSYNEQFF
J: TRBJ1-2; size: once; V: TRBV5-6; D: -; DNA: TGTGCCAGCAGCTTTCGGGGGGCGATTAGTGGCTACACCTTC; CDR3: CASSFRGAISGYTF
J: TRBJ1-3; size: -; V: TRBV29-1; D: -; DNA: TGCAGCGTTGCTCCCCGGGACACCATATATTTT; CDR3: CSVAPRDTIYF
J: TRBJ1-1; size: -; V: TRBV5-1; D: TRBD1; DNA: TGCGCCAGCAGACCAGGGGAAGGATTTGGGGGGACAGGGAAAAGGGCTGAAGCTTTCTTT; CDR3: CASRPGEGFGGTGKRAEAFF
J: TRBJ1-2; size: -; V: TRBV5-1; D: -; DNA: TGCGCCAGCAGCTTTTCTTGGGGCTCTGGTGGCTACACCTTC; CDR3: CASSFSWGSGGYTF
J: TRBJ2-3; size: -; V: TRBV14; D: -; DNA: TGTGCCAGCAGACGCGGACTTAGCACAGATACGCAGTATTTT; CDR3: CASRRGLSTDTQYF
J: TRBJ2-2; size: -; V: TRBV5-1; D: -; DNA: TGCGCCAGCAAGGGGGGGTCGAACACCGGGGAGCTGTTTTTT; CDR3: CASKGGSNTGELFF
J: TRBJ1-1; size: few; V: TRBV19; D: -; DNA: TGTGCCAGTAGTAGACAGAGAGACACTGAAGCTTTCTTT; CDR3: CASSRQRDTEAFF
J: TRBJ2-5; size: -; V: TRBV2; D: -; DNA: TGTGCCAGCAGTGAGCTTCAGGGGCCCCTAGGGACCCAGTACTTC; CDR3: CASSELQGPLGTQYF
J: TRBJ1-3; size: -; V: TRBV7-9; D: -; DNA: TGTGCCAGCAGCCTCACAGGATCTGGAAACACCATATATTTT; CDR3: CASSLTGSGNTIYF
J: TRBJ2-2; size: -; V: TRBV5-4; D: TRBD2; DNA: TGTGCCAGCAGCCCCCCGACTAGCGGGACTTCCGGGGAGCTGTTTTTT; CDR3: CASSPPTSGTSGELFF
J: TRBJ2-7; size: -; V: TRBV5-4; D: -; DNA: TGTGCCAGCAGCTTTGGCACCGAGCAGTACTTC; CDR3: CASSFGTEQYF
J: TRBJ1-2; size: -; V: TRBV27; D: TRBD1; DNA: TGTGCCAGCAGTGACGGGACAGTAAATGGCTACACCTTC; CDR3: CASSDGTVNGYTF
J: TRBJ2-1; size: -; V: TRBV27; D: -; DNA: TGTGCCAGCATGTCCGCCGGGTCCTACAATGAGCAGTTCTTC; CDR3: CASMSAGSYNEQFF
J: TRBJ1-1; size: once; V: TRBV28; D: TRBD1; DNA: TGTGCCAGCAGCAGAGGGGGCGACCCAGAAGCTTTCTTT; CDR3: CASSRGGDPEAFF
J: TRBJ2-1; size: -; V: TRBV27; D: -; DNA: TGTGCCAGCAGCCGACCGACAGACCAAAACTCCTACAATGAGCAGTTCTTC; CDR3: CASSRPTDQNSYNEQFF
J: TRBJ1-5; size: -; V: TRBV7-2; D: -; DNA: TGTGCCAGCAGCTTAGGCGGGGGATATCAGCCCCAGCATTTT; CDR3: CASSLGGGYQPQHF
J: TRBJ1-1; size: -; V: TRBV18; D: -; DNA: TGTGCCAGCTCACCAGTGCAGGGTATGGACACTGAAGCTTTCTTT; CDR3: CASSPVQGMDTEAFF
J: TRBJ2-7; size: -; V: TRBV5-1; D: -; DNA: TGCGCCAGCAGCGAAAGGGGACTGCATTCCTACGAGCAGTACTTC; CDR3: CASSERGLHSYEQYF
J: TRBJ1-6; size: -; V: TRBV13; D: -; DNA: TGTGCCAGCAGCTGGCGGGACCTTAATTCACCCCTCCACTTT; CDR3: CASSWRDLNSPLHF